A single T cell receptor beta chain is shown here with its context. It lacks a known antigen. Base-call qualities are not available, and no considerably larger clone is one nucleotide away. The sample originates from a study of T cell responses to AZD1222 COVID-19 vaccine (dated by TCRdb to the early 2020s). As for the study more broadly: TCR sequencing was performed for 230 to 250 trial participants, of whom 207 were given two doses of AZD1222 and some 26 were given two doses of MenACWY control vaccine. Trial participants were enrolled into age subgroups of 18-55, 56-69 and 70-plus years, which contained around 140, 26 and 57 TCR-sequenced participants, respectively.

The CDR3 regions of human TCRbeta chains were subjected to immunosequencing. As for how the authors treated the data: TCRs in the repertoires were compared against a reference library of SARS-CoV-2-specific TCRs that had been generated with the MIRA antigen-specificity platform. Breadth was defined as the fraction of unique TCRs that were SARS-CoV-2-associated. Depth was defined as the fraction of total T cells that were SARS-CoV-2-associated. Each spike-specific TCR was assigned to its reactive spike region and to a CD4 or CD8 class using the MIRA data. Log10-transformed breadth and depth values were compared by one-way ANOVA with Sidak's multiple comparisons tests. TCRdb re-hosts the immuneACCESS table, in-frame sequences only. Its copies lack some clones; in the studies checked, an unresolved V gene accounts for under half of them, and the cause for the rest is not known. V, J and clone size derive from that table, while D and trimming were established from the DNA sequence. In this sample the table shows under 200,000 clones, 70% to 90% of which occur a single time. The ten largest clones add up to 25% to 30% of the sample.

In the paper's terms, the time point label means: about 28 days (+/-7) after the second vaccine dose. AZD1222 recipients with second doses at about 4 weeks or about 12 weeks were pooled, because spike-specific TCR depth and breadth did not differ between schedules. The vaccinee samples were drawn from two UK trials, COV001 and COV002, one of which was a single-blind randomized controlled phase 2/3 trial testing AZD1222 (ChAdOx1 nCoV-19) in healthy adults. For TCRbeta chain sequencing, PBMC samples from trial participants were taken at day 0 and at day 28 after the second dose. General findings and caveats noted by the study authors: Spike-specific TCR breadth and depth rose significantly after two AZD1222 doses compared with day 0 and with MenACWY recipients. Conclusions about previously exposed vaccinees were limited because only a handful of AZD1222 recipients were SARS-CoV-2 seropositive at baseline. Vaccine-associated CD4 TCRs spanned the whole spike protein, with dominant responses in regions 160-218 and 743-854. The 56-69-year group was small, and its depth increase did not reach significance, likely because of low power. Epitopes outside the regions mutated in the B.1.351 and B.1.1.7 variants were reportedly recognized by nearly half of the unique spike-specific TCRs. No day 14 peak-response samples were available, so repertoires were characterized only after the peak T cell response. Participants were mostly white British, with more females than males. The authors suggested clonal diversity may have been underestimated.

CDR1 and CDR2 are drawn from the germline V gene: LGHNA, YNFKEQ. The CDR3, from cysteine to phenylalanine, totals 15 residues. Only the CDR3 region is kept as DNA, spanning 45 bases read in frame from base 1. V is trimmed back by 2 bases and J by 2 bases, and the junction contains 2 bases that no gene match accounts for. The origin of this receptor is an adult who received the AZD1222 COVID-19 vaccine. In this chain, TRBV4-2 is recombined with TRBJ1-3, and 8 junction bases match TRBD1. The source was peripheral blood, collected 28 days after the second AZD1222 dose. The bases are TGTGCCAGCAGCCAACAGACAGGGGCTGGAAACACCATATATTTT. It encodes CASSQQTGAGNTIYF.